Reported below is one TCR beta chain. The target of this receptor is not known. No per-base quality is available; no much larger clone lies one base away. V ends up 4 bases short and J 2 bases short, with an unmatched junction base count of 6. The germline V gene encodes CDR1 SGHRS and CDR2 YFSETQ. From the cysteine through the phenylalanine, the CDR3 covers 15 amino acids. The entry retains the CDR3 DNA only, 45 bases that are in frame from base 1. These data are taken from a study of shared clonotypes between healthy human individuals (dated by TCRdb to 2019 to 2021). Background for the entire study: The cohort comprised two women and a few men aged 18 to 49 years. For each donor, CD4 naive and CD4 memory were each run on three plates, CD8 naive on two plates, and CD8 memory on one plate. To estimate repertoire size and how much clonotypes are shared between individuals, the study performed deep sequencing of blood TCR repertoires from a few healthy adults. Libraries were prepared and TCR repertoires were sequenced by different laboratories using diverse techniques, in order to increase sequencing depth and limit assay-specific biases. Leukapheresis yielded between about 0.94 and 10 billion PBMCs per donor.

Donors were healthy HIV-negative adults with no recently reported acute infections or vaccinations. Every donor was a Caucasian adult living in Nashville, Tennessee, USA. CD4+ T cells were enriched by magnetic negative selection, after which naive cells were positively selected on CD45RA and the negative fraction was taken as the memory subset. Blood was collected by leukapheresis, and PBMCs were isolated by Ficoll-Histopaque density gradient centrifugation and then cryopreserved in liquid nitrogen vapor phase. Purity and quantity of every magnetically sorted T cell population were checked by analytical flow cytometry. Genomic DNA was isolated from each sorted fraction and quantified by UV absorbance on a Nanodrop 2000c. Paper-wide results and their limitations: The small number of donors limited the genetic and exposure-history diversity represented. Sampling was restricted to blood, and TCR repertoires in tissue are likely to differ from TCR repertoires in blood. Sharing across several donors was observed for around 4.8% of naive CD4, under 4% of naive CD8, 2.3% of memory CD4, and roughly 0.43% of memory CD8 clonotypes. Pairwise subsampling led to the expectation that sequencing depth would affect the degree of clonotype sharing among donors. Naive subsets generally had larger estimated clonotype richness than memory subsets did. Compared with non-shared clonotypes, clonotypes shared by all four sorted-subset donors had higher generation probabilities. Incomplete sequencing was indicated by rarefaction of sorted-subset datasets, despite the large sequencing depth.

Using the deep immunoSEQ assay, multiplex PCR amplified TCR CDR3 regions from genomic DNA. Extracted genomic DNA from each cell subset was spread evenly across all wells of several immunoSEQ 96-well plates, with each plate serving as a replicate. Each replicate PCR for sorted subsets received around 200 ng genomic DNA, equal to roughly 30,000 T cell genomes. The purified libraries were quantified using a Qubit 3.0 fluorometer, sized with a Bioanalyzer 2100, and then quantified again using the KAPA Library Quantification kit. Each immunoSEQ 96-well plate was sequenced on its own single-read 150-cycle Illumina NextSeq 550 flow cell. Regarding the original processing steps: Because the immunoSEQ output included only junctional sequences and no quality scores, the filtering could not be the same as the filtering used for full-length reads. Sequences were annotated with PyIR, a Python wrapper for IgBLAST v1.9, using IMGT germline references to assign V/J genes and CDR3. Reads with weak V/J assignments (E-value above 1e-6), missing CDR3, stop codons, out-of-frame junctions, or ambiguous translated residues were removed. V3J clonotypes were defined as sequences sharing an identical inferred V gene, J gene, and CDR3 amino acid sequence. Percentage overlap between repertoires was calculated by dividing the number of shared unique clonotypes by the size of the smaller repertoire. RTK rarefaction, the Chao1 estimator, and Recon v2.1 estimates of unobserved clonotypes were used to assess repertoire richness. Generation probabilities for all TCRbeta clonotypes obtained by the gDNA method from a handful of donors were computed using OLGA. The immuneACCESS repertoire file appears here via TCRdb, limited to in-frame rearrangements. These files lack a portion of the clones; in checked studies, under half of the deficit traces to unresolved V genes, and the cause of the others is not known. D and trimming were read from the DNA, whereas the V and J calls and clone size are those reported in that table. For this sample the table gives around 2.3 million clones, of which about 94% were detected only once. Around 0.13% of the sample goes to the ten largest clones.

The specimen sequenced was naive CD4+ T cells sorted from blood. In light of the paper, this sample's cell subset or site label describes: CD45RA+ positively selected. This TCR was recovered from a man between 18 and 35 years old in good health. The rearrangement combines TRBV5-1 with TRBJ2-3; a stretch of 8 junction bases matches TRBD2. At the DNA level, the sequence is TGCGCCAGCAGCCAGACTAGCGTAGTCACAGATACGCAGTATTTT. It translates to CASSQTSVVTDTQYF.